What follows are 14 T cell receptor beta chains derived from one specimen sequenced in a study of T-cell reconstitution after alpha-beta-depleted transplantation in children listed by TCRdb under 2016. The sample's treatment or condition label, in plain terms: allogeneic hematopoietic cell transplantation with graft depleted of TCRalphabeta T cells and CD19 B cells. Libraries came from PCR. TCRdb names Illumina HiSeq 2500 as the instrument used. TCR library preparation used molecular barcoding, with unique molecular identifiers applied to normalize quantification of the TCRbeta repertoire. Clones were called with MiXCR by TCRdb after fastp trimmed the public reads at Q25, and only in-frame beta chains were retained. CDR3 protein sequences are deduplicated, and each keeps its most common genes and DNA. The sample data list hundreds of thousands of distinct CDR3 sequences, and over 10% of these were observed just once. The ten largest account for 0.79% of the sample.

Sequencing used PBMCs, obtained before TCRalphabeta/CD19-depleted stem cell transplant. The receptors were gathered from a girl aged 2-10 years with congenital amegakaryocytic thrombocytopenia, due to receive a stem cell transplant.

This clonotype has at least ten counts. The CDR3 is CASFSSGLAMNEQFF. The CDR3 coding sequence is TGTGCCAGCTTCTCCTCGGGACTAGCAATGAATGAGCAGTTCTTC. The chain recombines TRBV5-6 with TRBJ2-1, with TRBD2 identical over 9 bases. CDR3 length: 15 residues. CDR1 is SGHDT, CDR2 YYEEEE, per germline. V shed 7 bases, J shed 7 bases, and the junction held 12 bases outside the gene matches.

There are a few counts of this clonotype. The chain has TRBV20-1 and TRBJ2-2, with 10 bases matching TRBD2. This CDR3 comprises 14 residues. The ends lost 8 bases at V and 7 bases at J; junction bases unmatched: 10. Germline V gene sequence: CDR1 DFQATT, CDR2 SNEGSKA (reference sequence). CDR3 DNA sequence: TGCAGTCTCAGAGCGGGAGGGCCTAGCGGGGAGCTGTTTTTT. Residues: CSLRAGGPSGELFF.

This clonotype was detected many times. Written as DNA, the CDR3 is TGTGCCAGCAGCCAAGATCTAGATCTCGAGACCCAGTACTTC. This gives the protein CASSQDLDLETQYF. V gene TRBV4-2 combines with J gene TRBJ2-5; D remains unclear. The length of the CDR3 is 14 residues. The V gene lost 0 bases and the J gene lost 5 bases, with 10 bases spanning the gap. The germline CDR1 and CDR2 sequences are LGHNA and YNFKEQ.

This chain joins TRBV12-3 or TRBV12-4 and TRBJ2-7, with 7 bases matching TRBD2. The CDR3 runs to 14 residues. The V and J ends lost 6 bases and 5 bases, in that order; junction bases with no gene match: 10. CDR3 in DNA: TGTGCCAGCAGCCCTCGGACTAGTTCGCACGAGCAGTACTTC. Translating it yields CASSPRTSSHEQYF.

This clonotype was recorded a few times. CDR3 loop: CASSTGLAGGSEQFF. The CDR3 DNA is TGTGCCAGCAGCACCGGACTAGCGGGAGGCTCTGAGCAGTTCTTC. This chain links TRBV7-2 with TRBJ2-1; TRBD2 agrees at 14 bases. Trimming removed 5 bases from V and 9 bases from J; junction bases left unmatched: 6. The CDR3 has 15 residues. CDR1 is SGHTA, CDR2 FQGNSA, per germline.

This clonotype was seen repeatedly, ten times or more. DNA for the CDR3: TGCGCCAGCAGCTTGGGGCAGGGGGCTGGCACTGAAGCTTTCTTT. It translates to CASSLGQGAGTEAFF. The rearrangement uses TRBV5-1 and TRBJ1-1; TRBD1 aligns across 8 bases. The V segment lost 0 bases and the J segment 4 bases; nucleotides outside the gene matches: 5. Germline loops: CDR1 SGHRS, CDR2 YFSETQ. The CDR3 has 15 amino acids.

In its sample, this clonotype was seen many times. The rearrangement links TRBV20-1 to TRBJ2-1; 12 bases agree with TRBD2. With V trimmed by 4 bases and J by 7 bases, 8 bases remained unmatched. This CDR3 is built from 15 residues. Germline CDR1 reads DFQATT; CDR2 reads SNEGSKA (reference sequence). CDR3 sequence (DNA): TGCAGTGCTACTCCTAGCGGGAGGGCTGGAAATGAGCAGTTCTTC. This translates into CSATPSGRAGNEQFF.

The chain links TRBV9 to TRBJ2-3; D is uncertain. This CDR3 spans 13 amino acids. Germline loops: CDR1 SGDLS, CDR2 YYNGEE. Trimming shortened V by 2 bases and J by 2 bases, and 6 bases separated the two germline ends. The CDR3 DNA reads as TGTGCCAGCAGCGTTTATAACACAGATACGCAGTATTTT. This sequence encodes CASSVYNTDTQYF. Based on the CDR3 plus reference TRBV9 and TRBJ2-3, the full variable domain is DSGVTQTPKHLITATGQRVTLRCSPRSGDLSVYWYQQSLDQGLQFLIQYYNGEERAKGNILERFSAQQFPDLHSELNLSSLELGDSALYFCASSVYNTDTQYFGPGTRLTVL.

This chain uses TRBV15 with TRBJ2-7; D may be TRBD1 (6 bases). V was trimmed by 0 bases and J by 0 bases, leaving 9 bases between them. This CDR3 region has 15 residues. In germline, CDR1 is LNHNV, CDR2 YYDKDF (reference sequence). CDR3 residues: CATSRDPRGSYEQYF. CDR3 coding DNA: TGTGCCACCAGCAGAGATCCCAGGGGCTCCTACGAGCAGTACTTC.

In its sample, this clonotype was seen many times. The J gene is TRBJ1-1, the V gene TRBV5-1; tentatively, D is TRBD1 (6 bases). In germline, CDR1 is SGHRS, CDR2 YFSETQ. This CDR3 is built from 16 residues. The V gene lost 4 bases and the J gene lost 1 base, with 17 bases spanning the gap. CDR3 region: CASSPYDGQPNTEAFF. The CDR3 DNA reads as TGCGCCAGCAGCCCATATGATGGACAGCCGAACACTGAAGCTTTCTTT. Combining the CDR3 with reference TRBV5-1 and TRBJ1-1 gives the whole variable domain KAGVTQTPRYLIKTRGQQVTLSCSPISGHRSVSWYQQTPGQGLQFLFEYFSETQRNKGNFPGRFSGRQFSNSRSEMNVSTLELGDSALYLCASSPYDGQPNTEAFFGQGTRLTVV.

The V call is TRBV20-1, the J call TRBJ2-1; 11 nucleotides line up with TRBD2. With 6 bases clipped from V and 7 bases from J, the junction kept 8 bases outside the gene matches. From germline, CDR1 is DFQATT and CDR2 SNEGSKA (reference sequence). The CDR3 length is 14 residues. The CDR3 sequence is CSAVTSGNFNEQFF. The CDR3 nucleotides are TGCAGTGCGGTGACTAGCGGGAATTTTAATGAGCAGTTCTTC.

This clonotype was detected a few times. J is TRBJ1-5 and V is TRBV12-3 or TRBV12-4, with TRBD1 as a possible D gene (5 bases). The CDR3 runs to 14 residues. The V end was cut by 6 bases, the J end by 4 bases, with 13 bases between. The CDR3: CASSGGDRNQPQHF. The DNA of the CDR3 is TGTGCCAGCAGCGGAGGGGACCGAAATCAGCCCCAGCATTTT.

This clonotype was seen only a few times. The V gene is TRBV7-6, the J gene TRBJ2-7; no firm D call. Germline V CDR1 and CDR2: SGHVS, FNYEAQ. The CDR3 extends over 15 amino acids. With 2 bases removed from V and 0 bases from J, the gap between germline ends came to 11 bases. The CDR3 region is CASSLSPGVSYEQYF. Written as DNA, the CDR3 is TGTGCCAGCAGCTTAAGTCCAGGAGTCTCCTACGAGCAGTACTTC. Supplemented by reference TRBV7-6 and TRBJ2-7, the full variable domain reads GAGVSQSPRYKVTKRGQDVALRCDPISGHVSLYWYRQALGQGPEFLTYFNYEAQQDKSGLPNDRFSAERPEGSISTLTIQRTEQRDSAMYRCASSLSPGVSYEQYFGPGTRLTVT.

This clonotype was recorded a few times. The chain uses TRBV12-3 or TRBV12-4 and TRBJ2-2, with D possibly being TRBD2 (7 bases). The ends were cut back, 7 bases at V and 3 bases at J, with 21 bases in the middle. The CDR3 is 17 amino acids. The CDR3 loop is CASTRRGGEGHTGELFF. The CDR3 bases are TGTGCCAGCACCCGGAGGGGGGGAGAAGGTCACACCGGGGAGCTGTTTTTT.